This T cell receptor (beta chain) was obtained from a study of blood T cell repertoires in COVID-19 (dated by TCRdb to 2020 to 2021). Broadly, across the study: Samples from collaborators originated in the United States, Italy and Spain and spanned both the acute and convalescent phases of COVID-19. The prospective study material was composed of cDNA or gDNA derived from T cells, B-cell-depleted T cells, or PBMCs. Deeply sampled blood TCRbeta repertoires from subjects exposed to, actively infected with, or recovered from COVID-19 were included in the dataset. A freely available public database, intended as a resource for researchers studying the immune response to SARS-CoV-2, is where the repertoires were released. The samples were drawn from two sources: the first 160 participants of the ongoing ImmuneRACE study, and 1,000 to 1,500 subjects contributed by 6 global collaborators. Nearly every sample came with metadata listing a de-identified subject ID, COVID-19 status, age in years and sex. Where HLA class I and class II types were available, the types were taken from metadata supplied by the sample provider, not from assay-based typing.

The study at large found these results: The amount of clinical and demographic metadata varied by source and participant and was provided uncurated.

Participants in the prospective study were enrolled through a virtual design, were aged about 18 to 100 years, and lived in 24 United States geographic areas. Cohort assignment in the prospective study relied on participant-reported clinical history from a screening survey and a study questionnaire. Recovered participants in ImmuneRACE Cohort 3 were defined as having two consecutive negative NP/OP PCR tests, clearance from a healthcare professional, or resolution of symptoms. Each participant in the prospective study had whole blood, serum and a nasopharyngeal or oropharyngeal swab collected by mobile phlebotomists. Additional blood draws and questionnaires over a 2-month period could optionally be provided by prospective study participants. Prospective study blood samples were shipped either frozen or at room temperature before DNA extraction. Comments on this clone: Its antigen remains unidentified. No qualities accompany the bases; no much larger clone lies one base away.

TCRbeta CDR3 regions were amplified from genomic DNA by means of the immunoSEQ Assay, a bias-controlled multiplex PCR. Per the original workflow: The number of nucleated cells in each sample was estimated by amplification of reference gene primers within the assay. Sequence reads were collapsed and filtered to measure the absolute abundance of every unique TCRbeta CDR3 rearrangement. Productive Simpson clonality was computed per sample as the square root of Simpson's diversity index over productive rearrangements. TCRdb holds this immuneACCESS table with in-frame rearrangements only. Some clones are missing; in checked studies, unresolved V genes explain under half, and the rest has no known cause. From that table come the V and J calls and clone size; the DNA was used to work out D and trimming. In all, the sample holds just over 300,000 clones, and about 88% of those were seen once. Of the sample, approximately 9.8% falls within the top ten clones.

The CDR3, from cysteine to phenylalanine, totals 14 residues. The only DNA kept is the CDR3, 42 bases in frame from the first base. The V end gives up 5 bases and the J end 7 bases, leaving 9 bases in the junction not matched to a gene. CDR1 and CDR2, per the germline V gene (reference sequence), are LNHDA and SQIVND. Sequencing input: PBMCs or T cells enriched from blood (not recorded which). Here the chain combines TRBV19 and TRBJ2-5, with TRBD1 identical over 8 junction bases. The TCR comes from a woman aged 40-49 years who had recovered from COVID-19. The sequence in DNA is TGTGCCAGTAGTCCTGACAGGGGCGGCGGGACCCAGTACTTC. This yields the protein CASSPDRGGGTQYF.